The 14 T cell receptor beta chains below were found in one sample sequenced in a study of cytomegalovirus exposure and HLA in healthy donors (dated by TCRdb to 2016 to 2017). Library method: the immunoSEQ multiplex PCR assay. For the multiplex PCR, a mixture combining 60 forward primers for TCR Vbeta segments and 13 reverse primers for TCR Jbeta segments was used. TCRdb mirrors the immuneACCESS table, restricted to in-frame sequences. Some clones are absent from its copies; in checked studies, under half trace to an unresolved V gene, and the reason for the others is unknown. Recorded for this sample are about 170,000 clones; approximately 70% of them occurred a single time. Over 6% of the sample belongs to the ten largest clones. Specimen: PBMCs. These receptors were taken from a middle-aged man in good health and CMV-seropositive.

The chain employs TRBV21-1 and TRBJ2-7; the table names TRBD1, a call not compared with the DNA. TRBV21-1 corresponds to a pseudogene. The CDR3 contains 19 residues. The CDR3: CASSGPGTPVLQRDYEQYF. The CDR3 nucleotides are TGTGCCAGCAGCGGACCCGGGACACCCGTTTTACAACGGGACTACGAGCAGTACTTC.

This chain uses TRBV4-1 with TRBJ1-2, with TRBD1 matching 9 bases. The CDR3 consists of 16 residues. Germline V gives CDR1 MGHRA, CDR2 YSYEKL. V was pared by 5 bases and J by 0 bases, with 7 bases of the junction left unmatched. The chain's CDR3 is CASSFGTGRANYGYTF. The CDR3, as DNA: TGCGCCAGCAGCTTCGGGACAGGGAGAGCTAACTATGGCTACACCTTC.

CDR3 in DNA: TGTGCCAGTAGTATAAAACAGGGGCTAAACAATGAGCAGTTCTTC. Protein product: CASSIKQGLNNEQFF. The rearrangement uses TRBV19 and TRBJ2-1; 7 nucleotides agree with TRBD1. V shed 2 bases and J 5 bases; nucleotides not matched to a gene: 6. The germline CDR1 and CDR2 sequences are LNHDA and SQIVND (reference sequence). The CDR3 has 15 amino acids.

A few counts support this clone. The CDR3 loop is CASSQDLSDTQYF. Written as DNA, the CDR3 is TGCGCCAGCAGCCAAGATCTCTCAGATACGCAGTATTTT. The V and J genes are TRBV4-3 and TRBJ2-3; no firm D call. The CDR3 sequence is 13 residues long. The V gene's germline CDR1 is LGHNA and CDR2 YSLEER. V dropped 0 bases and J dropped 4 bases, with 5 bases sitting between them.

This CDR3 reads CASSQDWDSGVAKNIQYF. The CDR3 DNA follows: TGCGCCAGCAGCCAAGATTGGGATAGCGGGGTAGCCAAAAACATTCAGTACTTC. The chain employs TRBV4-3 and TRBJ2-4, with TRBD2 matching over 8 bases. From germline, CDR1 is LGHNA and CDR2 YSLEER. There are 18 residues in the CDR3. With V trimmed by 0 bases and J by 0 bases, 7 bases remained unmatched.

This clone has just a few counts. The chain has TRBV2 and TRBJ2-7; D unclear. V gave up 6 bases and J gave up 5 bases, with 14 bases separating them. The CDR3 extends over 13 amino acids. Germline V gives CDR1 SNHLY, CDR2 FYNNEI. The CDR3, as DNA: TGTGCCAGCAGGCTACGTGGTAGTGACGAGCAGTACTTC. Encoded protein: CASRLRGSDEQYF. The full variable domain, in which reference TRBV2 and TRBJ2-7 provide the parts outside the CDR3, is EPEVTQTPSHQVTQMGQEVILRCVPISNHLYFYWYRQILGQKVEFLVSFYNNEISEKSEIFDDQFSVERPDGSNFTLKIRSTKLEDSAMYFCASRLRGSDEQYFGPGTRLTVT.

The J gene is TRBJ2-5, the V gene TRBV7-6; 8 bases are shared with TRBD2. The CDR3 length is 14 residues. Germline CDR1 reads SGHVS; CDR2 reads FNYEAQ. With 1 base clipped from V and 5 bases from J, the junction kept 3 bases outside the gene matches. The CDR3 nucleotides read TGTGCCAGCAGCTTAGAGGCTAGCGGGGAGACCCAGTACTTC. It encodes CASSLEASGETQYF.

This sequence joins TRBV6-6 and TRBJ1-5; 11 bases agree with TRBD1. Germline CDR1 reads MNHNY; CDR2 reads SVGAGI (reference sequence). V was clipped by 5 bases and J by 7 bases; unmatched bases: 7. CDR3 length equals 15 residues. The DNA for the CDR3 is TGTGCCAGCAGTAGGACAGGGGGCGTAGGGCAGCCCCAGCATTTT. Residues: CASSRTGGVGQPQHF.

The chain links TRBV29-1 to TRBJ1-2, with a weak D call TRBD1 (6 bases). The CDR3 spans 13 residues. With 4 bases removed from V and 8 bases from J, the gap between germline ends came to 17 bases. Germline V lookup: CDR1 SQVTM, CDR2 ANQGSEA. The CDR3 DNA follows: TGCAGCGTTGGCCCGGGGGGGCGACGGGGCTACACCTTC. Its translation is CSVGPGGRRGYTF.

The chain employs TRBV5-8 and TRBJ2-7; 7 bases fit TRBD2. Germline values: CDR1 SGHTS, CDR2 YDEGEE. With 3 bases clipped from V and 6 bases from J, the junction kept 6 bases outside the gene matches. This CDR3 spans 13 amino acids. The CDR3 loop reads CASSWGGFGEQYF. For the CDR3, the DNA is TGTGCCAGCAGCTGGGGGGGATTCGGCGAGCAGTACTTC.

As to this clone: At the DNA level, this CDR3 is encoded by other sequences in the same sample as well. The chain couples TRBV9 to TRBJ2-6, with a possible D match to TRBD1 (5 bases). This CDR3 region has 15 residues. V dropped 0 bases and J dropped 1 base, with 5 bases sitting between them. In germline, CDR1 is SGDLS, CDR2 YYNGEE. CDR3 in DNA: TGTGCCAGCAGCGTAGCAGGGTCTGGGGCCAACGTCCTGACTTTC. Its translation: CASSVAGSGANVLTF.

This clone was recorded a few times. This chain links TRBV9 with TRBJ1-1, with D perhaps matching TRBD1 (6 bases). Trimming removed 5 bases from V and 0 bases from J, with 20 bases in between. Germline V gives CDR1 SGDLS, CDR2 YYNGEE. The CDR3 has 17 amino acids. CDR3 coding DNA: TGTGCCAGCAGTGCCCCACAGGGATCCTTCATGAACACTGAAGCTTTCTTT. It yields the protein CASSAPQGSFMNTEAFF.

CDR3 protein: CASSPPDRGHEQYF. CDR3 in DNA: TGTGCCAGCAGCCCCCCGGACAGGGGCCACGAGCAGTACTTC. V and J are TRBV7-9 and TRBJ2-7, with 9 positions matching TRBD1. The length of the CDR3 is 14 residues. Per the germline V gene, CDR1 is SEHNR and CDR2 is FQNEAQ (reference sequence). V shed 5 bases, J shed 5 bases, and the junction held 7 bases outside the gene matches.

This chain links TRBV6-5 with TRBJ2-5; the D gene is possibly TRBD1 (5 bases). The CDR3 totals 15 residues. CDR1 is MNHEY and CDR2 is SVGAGI in the germline V gene. V was cut by 6 bases and J by 2 bases, with 16 bases left in between. This chain's CDR3 is CASSRQKGSQETQYF. DNA of the CDR3: TGTGCCAGCAGCCGACAGAAAGGTAGTCAAGAGACCCAGTACTTC.